This TCR beta chain was captured in a study of glioma-infiltrating T cells. Study-wide background: Presurgical dexamethasone in glioma patients lasted six or fewer days.

Overall study results and limits: Patients with low tissue-blood divergence carried a signature set of shared blood CDR3 motifs. Gliomas, especially low-grade, showed above-expected tissue-blood divergence; non-neoplastic patients showed below.

Amplification of TCR alpha and beta CDR3 regions from RNA used iRepertoire nested multiplex PCR. A single record per CDR3 protein comes from TCRdb applying MiXCR to the multiplex PCR reads. This sample has a few hundred thousand distinct CDR3 sequences; roughly two fifths occur once, and the top ten carry approximately 12%. CDR3 length: 15 residues. With 6 bases removed from V and 8 bases from J, the gap between germline ends came to 19 bases. The germline V gene has CDR1 KGHSH and CDR2 LQKENI. As concerns this clonotype: What it recognizes is unknown.

The TCR comes from a human donor with low-grade glioma or glioblastoma, undergoing nonglioma brain surgery, or in good health (not recorded which). The chain carries TRBV18 and TRBJ1-4; a weak D match, TRBD1 (6 bases). The sample was glioma tissue, nonneoplastic brain tissue, or PBMCs (not recorded which). CDR3 protein: CASSPRAGDGEKLFF. DNA of the CDR3: TGTGCCAGCTCTCCAAGGGCAGGGGACGGAGAAAAACTGTTTTTT.